In its sample, the clone carrying this T cell receptor (beta chain) was seen once. Its antigen is as yet unknown. Sequenced by immunoSEQ multiplex PCR; TCRdb stores in-frame clones only, minus some. The sample holds about 73,000 clones, around 87% seen once. These data belong to a study of radiotherapy plus CTLA-4 blockade in lung cancer. Background on the study: There were objective responses in 15% to 20% of patients, and around 31% had disease control. Study results and limitations: Dynamics of early blood T cell clones, together with interferon-beta, were reportedly the best predictors of response.

CDR3 size: 17 residues. Trimming removed 5 bases from V and 1 base from J; junction bases left unmatched: 8. From germline, CDR1 is SGHTA and CDR2 FQGTGA. The clonotype was recovered from a human donor with non-small cell lung cancer that progressed on radiotherapy plus ipilimumab. The V gene is TRBV7-3, the J gene TRBJ2-3; the match to TRBD1 covers 11 bases. The sample consisted of peripheral blood, taken from a patient treated with radiotherapy plus ipilimumab. The CDR3, as DNA: TGTGCCAGCAGCATCAGGACAGGGGGCAGCGGCACAGATACGCAGTATTTT. Protein sequence: CASSIRTGGSGTDTQYF.